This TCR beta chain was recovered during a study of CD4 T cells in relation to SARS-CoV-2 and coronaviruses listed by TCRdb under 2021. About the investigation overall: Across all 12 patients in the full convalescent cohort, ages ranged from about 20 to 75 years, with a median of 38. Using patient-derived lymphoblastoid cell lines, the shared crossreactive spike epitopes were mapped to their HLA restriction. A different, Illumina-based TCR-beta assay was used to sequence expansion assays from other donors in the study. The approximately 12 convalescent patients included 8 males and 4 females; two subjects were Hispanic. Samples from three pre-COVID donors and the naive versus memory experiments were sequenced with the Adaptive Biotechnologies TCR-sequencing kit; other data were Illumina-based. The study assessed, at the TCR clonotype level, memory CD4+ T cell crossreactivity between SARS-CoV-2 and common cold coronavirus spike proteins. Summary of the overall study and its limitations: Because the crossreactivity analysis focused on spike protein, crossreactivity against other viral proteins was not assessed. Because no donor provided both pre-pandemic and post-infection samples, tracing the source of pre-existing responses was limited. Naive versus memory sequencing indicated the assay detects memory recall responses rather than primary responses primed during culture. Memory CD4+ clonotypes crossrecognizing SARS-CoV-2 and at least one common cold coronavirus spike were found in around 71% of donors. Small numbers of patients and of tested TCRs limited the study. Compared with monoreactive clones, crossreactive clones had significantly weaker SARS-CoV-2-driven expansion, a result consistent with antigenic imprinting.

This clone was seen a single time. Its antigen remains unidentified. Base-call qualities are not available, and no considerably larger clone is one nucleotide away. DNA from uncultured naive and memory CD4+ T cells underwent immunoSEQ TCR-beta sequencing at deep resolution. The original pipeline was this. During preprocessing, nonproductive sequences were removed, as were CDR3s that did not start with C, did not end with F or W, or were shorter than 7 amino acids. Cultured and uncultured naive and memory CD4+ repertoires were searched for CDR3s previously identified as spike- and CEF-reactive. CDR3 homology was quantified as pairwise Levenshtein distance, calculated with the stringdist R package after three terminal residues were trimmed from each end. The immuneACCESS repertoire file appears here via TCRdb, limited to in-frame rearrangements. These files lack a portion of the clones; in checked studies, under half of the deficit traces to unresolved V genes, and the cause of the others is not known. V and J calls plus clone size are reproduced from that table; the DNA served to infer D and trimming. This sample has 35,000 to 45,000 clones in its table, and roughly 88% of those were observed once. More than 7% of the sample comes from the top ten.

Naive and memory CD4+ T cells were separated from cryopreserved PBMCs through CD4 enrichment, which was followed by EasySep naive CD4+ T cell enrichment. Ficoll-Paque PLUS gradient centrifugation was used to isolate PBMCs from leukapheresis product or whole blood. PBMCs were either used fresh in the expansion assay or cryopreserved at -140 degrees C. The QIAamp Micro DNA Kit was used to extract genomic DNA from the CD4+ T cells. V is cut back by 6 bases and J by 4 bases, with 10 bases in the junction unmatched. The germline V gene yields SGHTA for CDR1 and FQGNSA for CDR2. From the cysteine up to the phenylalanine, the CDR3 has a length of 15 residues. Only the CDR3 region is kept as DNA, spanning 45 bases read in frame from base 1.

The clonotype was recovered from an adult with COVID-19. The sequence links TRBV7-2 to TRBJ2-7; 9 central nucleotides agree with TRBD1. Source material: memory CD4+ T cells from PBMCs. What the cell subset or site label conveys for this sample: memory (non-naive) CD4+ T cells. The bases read TGTGCCAGCAGGCGTCCCGGGACAGGGAGGTACGAGCAGTACTTC. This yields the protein CASRRPGTGRYEQYF.